The 4 T cell receptor beta chains presented below share a single source sample, sequenced in a study of T cell repertoires in cytomegalovirus infection. TCRdb redid the calling of the reads with MiXCR, one entry per CDR3 protein. The repertoire holds 80,000 or so distinct CDR3 sequences, with approximately 39% as singletons. These receptors' antigens are unknown. The sample in question was CD8+ T cells from cultured PBMCs, obtained from culture after CMV antigen stimulation. Receptor source: a human donor in good health (CMV status not recorded). Some clones in this sample may be carry-over from other donors' samples.

This clonotype has a count of ten or more. The chain joins TRBV4-1 to TRBJ2-6; a weak D match, TRBD2 (6 bases). This CDR3 is 17 amino acids long. The V gene lost 0 bases and the J gene lost 2 bases, with 11 bases spanning the gap. CDR1 is MGHRA, CDR2 YSYEKL, per germline. The CDR3 DNA follows: TGCGCCAGCAGCCAAGATCGGAGGGGAACTGGGGCCAACGTCCTGACTTTC. Protein product: CASSQDRRGTGANVLTF.

This clonotype was counted between two and nine times. This chain uses TRBV7-3 with TRBJ1-1, with D perhaps matching TRBD1 (5 bases). The V gene's germline CDR1 is SGHTA and CDR2 FQGTGA. Trimming took 4 bases from V and 1 from J, leaving 7 bases between them. CDR3 length: 13 residues. DNA for the CDR3: TGTGCCAGCAGCTCGCAGGGGAACACTGAAGCTTTCTTT. Amino acid sequence: CASSSQGNTEAFF.

The sample holds a few counts of this clonotype. The chain links TRBV7-2 to TRBJ1-1; 9 nucleotides agree with TRBD1. The CDR3 has 14 residues. Germline V CDR1 and CDR2: SGHTA, FQGNSA. J was trimmed by 6 bases and V by 5 bases; bases with no gene match: 7. The CDR3 DNA reads TGTGCCAGCAGCCTGACATGGACAGGGGCTGAAGCTTTCTTT. Protein: CASSLTWTGAEAFF.

The chain recombines TRBV12-3 or TRBV12-4 with TRBJ1-4; 9 nucleotides match TRBD1. The length of the CDR3 is 16 residues. J was trimmed by 8 bases and V by 5 bases; bases with no gene match: 12. CDR3 protein: CASSMLPGQGREKLFF. CDR3 in DNA: TGTGCCAGCAGTATGCTACCGGGACAGGGACGGGAAAAACTGTTTTTT.